This T cell receptor beta chain derives from a study of CD8+ T cells in alopecia areata. Study-wide points: Sharing of TCRs across patients appeared less clear than in mice, possibly for HLA-related reasons.

Comment on this clone: The antigen is not known. A junction boundary mismatches the germline segment, possibly from a read error.

RNA was isolated and reverse transcribed to cDNA, the sequencing template. Profiled with immunoSEQ multiplex PCR; TCRdb holds only in-frame clones, not every one. The sample has about 150,000 clones, 50% to 65% seen once; the top ten hold around 4.8%. Looked up from germline, CDR1 is SQVTM and CDR2 is ANQGSEA. The CDR3 runs to 13 residues. The TCR sequence derives from a human donor in good health. The V gene is TRBV29-1, the J gene TRBJ1-1, with TRBD1 identical over 7 bases. Sequencing was done on a sample of CD4+ T cells sorted from blood. The CDR3 protein is CSAEGGQNVKAFF. DNA of the CDR3: TGCAGCGCTGAAGGGGGCCAAAATGTCAAAGCTTTCTTT.